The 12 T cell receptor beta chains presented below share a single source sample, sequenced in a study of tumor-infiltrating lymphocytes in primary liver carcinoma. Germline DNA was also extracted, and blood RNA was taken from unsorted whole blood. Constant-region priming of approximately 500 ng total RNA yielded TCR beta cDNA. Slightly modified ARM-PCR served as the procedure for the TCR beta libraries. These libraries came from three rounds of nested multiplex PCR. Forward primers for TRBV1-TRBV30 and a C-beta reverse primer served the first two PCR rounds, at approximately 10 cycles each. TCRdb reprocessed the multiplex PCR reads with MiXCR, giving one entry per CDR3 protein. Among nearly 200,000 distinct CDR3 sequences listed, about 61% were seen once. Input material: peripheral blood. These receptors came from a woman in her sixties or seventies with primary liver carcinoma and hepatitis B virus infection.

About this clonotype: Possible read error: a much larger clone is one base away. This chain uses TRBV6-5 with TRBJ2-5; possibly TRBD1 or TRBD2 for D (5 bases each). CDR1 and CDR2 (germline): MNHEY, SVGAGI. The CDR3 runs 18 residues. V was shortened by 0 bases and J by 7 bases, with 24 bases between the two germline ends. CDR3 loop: CASSYSIRASSRRGTQYF. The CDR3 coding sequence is TGTGCCAGCAGTTACTCGATCAGGGCTAGCAGTCGCCGGGGGACCCAGTACTTC.

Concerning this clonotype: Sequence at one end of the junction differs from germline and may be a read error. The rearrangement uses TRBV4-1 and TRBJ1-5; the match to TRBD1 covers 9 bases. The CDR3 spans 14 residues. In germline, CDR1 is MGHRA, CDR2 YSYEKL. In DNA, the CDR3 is TGCGCCAGCAGCCGGACAGGGGAAGGGCAGCCCCGGCATTTT. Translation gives CASSRTGEGQPRHF.

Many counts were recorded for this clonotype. The CDR3 DNA reads TGTGCCAGCAGCCAAGGACCGGGACAGATCACAGATACGCAGTATTTT. This sequence encodes CASSQGPGQITDTQYF. V usage is TRBV4-2 and J usage is TRBJ2-3; 7 nucleotides line up with TRBD1. J lost 2 bases, V lost 1 base, and 6 bases had no gene match. This CDR3 spans 16 amino acids. The germline V gene encodes CDR1 LGHNA and CDR2 YNFKEQ.

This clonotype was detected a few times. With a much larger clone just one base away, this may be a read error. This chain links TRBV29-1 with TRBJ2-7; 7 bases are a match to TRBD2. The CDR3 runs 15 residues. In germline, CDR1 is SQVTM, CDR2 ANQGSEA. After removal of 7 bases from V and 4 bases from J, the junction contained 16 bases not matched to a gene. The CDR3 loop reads CSATSVVAQKYEQYF. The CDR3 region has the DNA TGCAGCGCTACTAGCGTGGTAGCGCAGAAGTACGAGCAGTACTTC.

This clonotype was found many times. The CDR3 loop is CASSSQDHTDTQYF. CDR3 bases: TGTGCCAGCAGCTCTCAGGACCACACAGATACGCAGTATTTT. This chain connects TRBV12-3 or TRBV12-4 to TRBJ2-3; no definite D call. Trimming pared 6 bases from V and 2 bases from J, leaving 12 bases between. CDR3 length: 14 residues.

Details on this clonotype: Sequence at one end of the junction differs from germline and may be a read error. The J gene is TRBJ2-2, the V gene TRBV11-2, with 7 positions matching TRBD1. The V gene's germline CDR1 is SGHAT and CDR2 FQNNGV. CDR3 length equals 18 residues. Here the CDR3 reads CASRRGGSYIANTGELIF. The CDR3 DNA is TGTGCCAGCAGGCGAGGGGGCTCTTATATCGCGAACACCGGGGAGCTGATTTTT.

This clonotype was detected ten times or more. CDR3 DNA: TGTGCCAGCAGCCGGACAGGCTACGAGCAGTACTTC. Translating gives CASSRTGYEQYF. V gene TRBV4-2 combines with J gene TRBJ2-7; 7 bases match TRBD1. V was pared by 4 bases and J by 3 bases, with 0 bases of the junction left unmatched. Germline V gene sequence: CDR1 LGHNA, CDR2 YNFKEQ. CDR3 size: 12 residues.

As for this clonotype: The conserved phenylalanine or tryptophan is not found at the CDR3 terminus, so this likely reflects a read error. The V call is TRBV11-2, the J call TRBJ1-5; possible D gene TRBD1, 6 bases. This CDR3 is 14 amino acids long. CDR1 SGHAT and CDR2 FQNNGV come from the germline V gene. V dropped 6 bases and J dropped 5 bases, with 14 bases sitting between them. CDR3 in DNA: TGTGCCAGCAGGTTACTATCAGGGGATCAGCCCCAGCATCTT. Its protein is CASRLLSGDQPQHL.

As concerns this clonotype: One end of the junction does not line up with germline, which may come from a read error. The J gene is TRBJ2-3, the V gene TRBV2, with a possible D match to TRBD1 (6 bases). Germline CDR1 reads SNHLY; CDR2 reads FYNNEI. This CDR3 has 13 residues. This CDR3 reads CVSSRGEEDTQYF. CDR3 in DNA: TGTGTCAGCAGCAGGGGAGAGGAAGATACGCAGTATTTT.

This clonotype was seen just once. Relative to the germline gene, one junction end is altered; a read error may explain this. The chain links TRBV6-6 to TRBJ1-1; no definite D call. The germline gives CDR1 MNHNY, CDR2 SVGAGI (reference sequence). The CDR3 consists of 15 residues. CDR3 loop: CVSSYDLFRNTEAFF. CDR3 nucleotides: TGTGTCAGCAGTTATGACCTATTTCGGAACACTGAGGCTTTCTTT.

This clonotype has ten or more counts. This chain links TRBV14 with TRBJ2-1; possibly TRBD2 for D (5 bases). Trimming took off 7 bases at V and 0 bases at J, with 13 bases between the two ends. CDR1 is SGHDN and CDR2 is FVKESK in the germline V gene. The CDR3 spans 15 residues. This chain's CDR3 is CASTPDGGSYNEQFF. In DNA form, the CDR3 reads TGTGCCAGCACCCCGGACGGAGGCTCCTACAATGAGCAGTTCTTC. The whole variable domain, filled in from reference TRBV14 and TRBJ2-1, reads EAGVTQFPSHSVIEKGQTVTLRCDPISGHDNLYWYRRVMGKEIKFLLHFVKESKQDESGMPNNRFLAERTGGTYSTLKVQPAELEDSGVYFCASTPDGGSYNEQFFGPGTRLTVL.

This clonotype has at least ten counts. The DNA for the CDR3 is TGCGCCAGCGAGTCGACAGGGCTCTACAATGAGCAGTTCTTC. This codes for CASESTGLYNEQFF. The gene calls are TRBV4-1 and TRBJ2-1, with TRBD1 matching over 7 bases. The CDR3 contains 14 residues. Germline trimming cut 8 bases from V and 3 bases from J; bases unmatched to any gene: 7. Germline V gene sequence: CDR1 MGHRA, CDR2 YSYEKL.